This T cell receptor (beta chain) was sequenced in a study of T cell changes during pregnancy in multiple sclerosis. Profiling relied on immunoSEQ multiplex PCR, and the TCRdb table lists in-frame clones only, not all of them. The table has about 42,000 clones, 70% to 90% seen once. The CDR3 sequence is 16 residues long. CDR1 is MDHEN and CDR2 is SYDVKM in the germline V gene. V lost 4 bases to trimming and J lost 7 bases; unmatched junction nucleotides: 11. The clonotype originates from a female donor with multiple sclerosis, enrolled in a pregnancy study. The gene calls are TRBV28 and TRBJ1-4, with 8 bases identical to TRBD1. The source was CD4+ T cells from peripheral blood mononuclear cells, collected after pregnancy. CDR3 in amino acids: CASSSPDRGGGEKLFF. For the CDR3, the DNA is TGTGCCAGCAGTTCCCCCGACAGGGGAGGGGGTGAAAAACTGTTTTTT.